A selection of T cell receptor beta chains follows, all from one sample in a study of blood T cell repertoires in COVID-19. Using immunoSEQ multiplex PCR, the repertoire was profiled, and TCRdb retains in-frame clones only, with some absent. The repertoire has over 75,000 clones, 89% of them found once; the top ten carry more than 4.5%. Sequenced material: peripheral blood. The receptors shown here come from a woman of 80 years or more with active COVID-19. Each CDR3 is given with its conserved first and last residue. Fields, in order: V gene, clone size, D gene, J gene, CDR3 DNA, CDR3 protein. A D gene is named only where the DNA matches it firmly. Where a row states a size, it is once, few, many or the class of an expanded clone; other rows omit it.

v_gene: TRBV6-5
abundance: few
d_gene: NA
j_gene: TRBJ1-6
CDR3nt: TGTGCCAGCAGTATCGGTAGATATAATTCACCCCTCCACTTT
CDR3aa: CASSIGRYNSPLHF

v_gene: TRBV5-8
abundance: NA
d_gene: TRBD1
j_gene: TRBJ1-4
CDR3nt: TGTGCCAGCAGCCTGAAGGGGGCGGATAATGAAAAACTGTTTTTT
CDR3aa: CASSLKGADNEKLFF

v_gene: TRBV3-1/TRBV3-2
abundance: NA
d_gene: NA
j_gene: TRBJ2-1
CDR3nt: TGTGCCAGCAGCCAAGAGAGGATAAACAATGAGCAGTTCTTC
CDR3aa: CASSQERINNEQFF

v_gene: TRBV29-1
abundance: once
d_gene: TRBD1
j_gene: TRBJ2-3
CDR3nt: TGCAGCGTTGAAGTGGCAGGGGGCGGCACAGATACGCAGTATTTT
CDR3aa: CSVEVAGGGTDTQYF

v_gene: TRBV5-1
abundance: NA
d_gene: NA
j_gene: TRBJ2-5
CDR3nt: TGCGCCAGCAGCGCGGGCCGCGGACAGCAAGAGACCCAGTACTTC
CDR3aa: CASSAGRGQQETQYF

v_gene: TRBV28
abundance: NA
d_gene: NA
j_gene: TRBJ2-3
CDR3nt: TGTGCCAGCAGCAACACAGATACGCAGTATTTT
CDR3aa: CASSNTDTQYF

v_gene: TRBV7-3
abundance: NA
d_gene: NA
j_gene: TRBJ2-1
CDR3nt: TGTGCCAGCAGCTCCCCTGATGAGCAGTTCTTC
CDR3aa: CASSSPDEQFF

v_gene: TRBV3-1/TRBV3-2
abundance: NA
d_gene: NA
j_gene: TRBJ2-1
CDR3nt: TGTGCCAGCAGCCAAGACAGGTACAATGAGCAGTTCTTC
CDR3aa: CASSQDRYNEQFF

v_gene: TRBV3-1/TRBV3-2
abundance: NA
d_gene: TRBD2
j_gene: TRBJ2-7
CDR3nt: TGTGCCAGCAGCCAGGGACTAGCGGGAGGCAAAAACTCCTACGAGCAGTACTTC
CDR3aa: CASSQGLAGGKNSYEQYF

v_gene: TRBV5-1
abundance: few
d_gene: TRBD1
j_gene: TRBJ2-7
CDR3nt: TGCGCCAGCAGCCCCGGACAGGGGGCGCGTATAGGGATGACCTACGAGCAGTACTTC
CDR3aa: CASSPGQGARIGMTYEQYF

v_gene: TRBV5-6
abundance: few
d_gene: TRBD1
j_gene: TRBJ2-1
CDR3nt: TGTGCCAGCAGCCCGGGACAGAGCTCCTACAATGAGCAGTTCTTC
CDR3aa: CASSPGQSSYNEQFF

v_gene: TRBV6-2/TRBV6-3
abundance: once
d_gene: TRBD1
j_gene: TRBJ2-1
CDR3nt: TGTGCCAGCAGTTACGGGACAGGGGGTCATCATGAGCAGTTCTTC
CDR3aa: CASSYGTGGHHEQFF

v_gene: TRBV19
abundance: NA
d_gene: NA
j_gene: TRBJ1-5
CDR3nt: TGTGCCAGTAGTCCTTATTCGGGGGTGGTTCAGCCCCAGCATTTT
CDR3aa: CASSPYSGVVQPQHF

v_gene: TRBV6-5
abundance: NA
d_gene: NA
j_gene: TRBJ1-2
CDR3nt: TGTGCCAGCAGAGAGGCCGGTTTCTATGGCTACACCTTC
CDR3aa: CASREAGFYGYTF

v_gene: TRBV19
abundance: NA
d_gene: TRBD2
j_gene: TRBJ2-2
CDR3nt: TGTGCCAGTAGTCCCAGACTAGCGCCGAACACCGGGGAGCTGTTTTTT
CDR3aa: CASSPRLAPNTGELFF